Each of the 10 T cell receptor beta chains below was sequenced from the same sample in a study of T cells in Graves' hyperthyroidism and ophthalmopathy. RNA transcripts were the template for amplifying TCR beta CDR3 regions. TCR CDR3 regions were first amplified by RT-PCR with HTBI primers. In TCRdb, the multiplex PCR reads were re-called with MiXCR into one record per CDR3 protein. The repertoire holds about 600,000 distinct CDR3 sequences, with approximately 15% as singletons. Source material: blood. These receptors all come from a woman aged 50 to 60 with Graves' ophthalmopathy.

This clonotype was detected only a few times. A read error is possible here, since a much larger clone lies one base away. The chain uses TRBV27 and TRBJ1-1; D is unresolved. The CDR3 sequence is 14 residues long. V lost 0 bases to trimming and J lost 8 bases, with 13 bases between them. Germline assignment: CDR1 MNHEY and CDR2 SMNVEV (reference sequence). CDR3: CASSLSMGAKEAFF. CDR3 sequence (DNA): TGTGCCAGCAGTTTATCGATGGGAGCCAAGGAAGCTTTCTTT.

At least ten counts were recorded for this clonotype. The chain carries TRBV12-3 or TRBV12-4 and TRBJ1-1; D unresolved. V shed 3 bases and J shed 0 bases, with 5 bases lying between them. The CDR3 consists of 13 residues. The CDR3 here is CASSFTLNTEAFF. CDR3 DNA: TGTGCCAGCAGTTTCACCTTGAACACTGAAGCTTTCTTT.

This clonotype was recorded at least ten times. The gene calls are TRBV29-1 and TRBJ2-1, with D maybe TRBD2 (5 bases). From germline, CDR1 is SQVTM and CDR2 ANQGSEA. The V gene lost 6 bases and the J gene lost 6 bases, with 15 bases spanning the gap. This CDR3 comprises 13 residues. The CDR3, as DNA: TGCAGCGTAAAACGGGATTCTGCCAATGAGCAGTTCTTC. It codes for CSVKRDSANEQFF.

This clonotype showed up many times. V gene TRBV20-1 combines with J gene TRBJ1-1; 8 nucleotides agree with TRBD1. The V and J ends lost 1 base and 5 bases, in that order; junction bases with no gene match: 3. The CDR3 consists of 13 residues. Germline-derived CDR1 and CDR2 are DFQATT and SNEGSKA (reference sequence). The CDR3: CSARGGQETEAFF. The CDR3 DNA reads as TGCAGTGCTAGAGGGGGACAGGAAACTGAAGCTTTCTTT.

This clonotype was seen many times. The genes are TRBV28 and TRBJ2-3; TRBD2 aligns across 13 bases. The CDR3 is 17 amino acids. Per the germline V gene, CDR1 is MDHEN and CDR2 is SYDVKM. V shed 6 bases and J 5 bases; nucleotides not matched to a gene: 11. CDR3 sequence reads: CASSATRTSGSLDTQYF. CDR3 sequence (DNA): TGTGCCAGCAGCGCCACTCGGACTAGCGGGAGTCTAGATACGCAGTATTTT.

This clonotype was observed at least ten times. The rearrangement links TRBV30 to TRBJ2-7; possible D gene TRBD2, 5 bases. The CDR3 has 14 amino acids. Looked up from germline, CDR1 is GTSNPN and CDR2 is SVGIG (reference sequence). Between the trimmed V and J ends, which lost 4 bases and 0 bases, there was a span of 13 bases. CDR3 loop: CAWMPGGFSYEQYF. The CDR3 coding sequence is TGTGCCTGGATGCCTGGCGGGTTCTCCTACGAGCAGTACTTC.

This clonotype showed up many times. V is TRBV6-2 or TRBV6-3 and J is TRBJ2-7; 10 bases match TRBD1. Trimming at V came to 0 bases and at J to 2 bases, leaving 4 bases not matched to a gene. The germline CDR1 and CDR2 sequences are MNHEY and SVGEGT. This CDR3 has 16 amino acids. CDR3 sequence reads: CASSYSGQGPPYEQYF. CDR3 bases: TGTGCCAGCAGTTACTCGGGACAGGGGCCCCCCTACGAGCAGTACTTC.

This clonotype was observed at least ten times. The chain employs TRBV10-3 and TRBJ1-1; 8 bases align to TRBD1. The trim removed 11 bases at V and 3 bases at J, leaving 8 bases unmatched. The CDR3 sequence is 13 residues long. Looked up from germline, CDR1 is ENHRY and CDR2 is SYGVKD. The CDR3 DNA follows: TGTGCCGTACGCTGGGGACAGGACACTGAAGCTTTCTTT. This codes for CAVRWGQDTEAFF.

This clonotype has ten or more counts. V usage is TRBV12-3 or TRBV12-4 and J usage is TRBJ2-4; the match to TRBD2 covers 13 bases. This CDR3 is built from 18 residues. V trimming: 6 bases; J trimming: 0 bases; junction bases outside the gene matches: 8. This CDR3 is CASSLGLAGVIAKNIQYF. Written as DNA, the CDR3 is TGTGCCAGCAGCCTTGGACTAGCGGGAGTTATAGCCAAAAACATTCAGTACTTC.

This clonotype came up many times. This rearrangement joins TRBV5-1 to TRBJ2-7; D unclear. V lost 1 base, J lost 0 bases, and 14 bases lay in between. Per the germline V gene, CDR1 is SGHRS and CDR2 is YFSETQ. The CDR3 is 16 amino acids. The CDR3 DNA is TGCGCCAGCAGCTTGATTGACTCAATAAGCTCCTACGAGCAGTACTTC. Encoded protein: CASSLIDSISSYEQYF.